The clone carrying this TCR beta chain has at least ten counts. The antigen remains undetermined. One end of the junction is discordant with germline, which a read error may explain. Investigators profiled TCR beta VDJ and CDR3 from genomic DNA template. TCRdb passed the reads through MiXCR, listing each CDR3 protein once. The table shows hundreds of thousands of distinct CDR3 sequences, with 25% to 40% occurring only once. CD8+CD57+ cell expansion had been shown by flow cytometry in patients chosen for sequencing. With no exception, the patients had severe acquired aplastic anemia. The data were obtained in a study of CD8+CD57+ T cells in acquired aplastic anemia. Study as a whole: The study obtained an average of 3.2 ug of DNA from sorted CD4+ and CD8+ cells.

Study results and limitations: No significant difference in CD8+ Simpson's diversity was found between patients and controls.

Sequenced material: sorted CD4+, CD8+, or CD8+CD57+ T cells (not recorded which) from PBMCs. This TCR was sampled from a human donor with aplastic anemia.

For the CDR3, the DNA is TGTGCCAGTAGTATCCGGTTGACAGGGAACTCCTACGAGCTGTACTTC. Translated, it gives CASSIRLTGNSYELYF. The chain links TRBV19 to TRBJ2-7; TRBD1 matches at 7 bases. Germline-derived CDR1 and CDR2 are LNHDA and SQIVND (reference sequence). This CDR3 is 16 amino acids long.